This T cell receptor (beta chain) was sequenced for a study of blood T cell repertoires in COVID-19. Study-level background: The samples span acute and convalescent COVID-19 from the United States, Italy and Spain.

In the original processing: Amplification of reference gene primers provided the estimated nucleated cell counts. Sequenced by immunoSEQ multiplex PCR; TCRdb stores in-frame clones only, minus some. The D gene and trimming were derived from the DNA, and the V and J assignments and clone size from that table. The sample lists some 200,000 clones, around 88% occurring once. The CDR3 is made up of 17 amino acids. The germline V and J ends were trimmed by 0 bases and 3 bases, with 15 bases remaining between them. The germline V gene encodes CDR1 KGHSH and CDR2 LQKENI. Sample: peripheral blood. The sequence was collected from a man younger than 35 with active or convalescent COVID-19. V usage is TRBV18 and J usage is TRBJ2-1; tentatively, D is TRBD2 (7 bases). The CDR3 DNA reads TGTGCCAGCTCACCACCGTACGGGGGGCCTTTCTACAATGAGCAGTTCTTC. Residues: CASSPPYGGPFYNEQFF.